This T cell receptor beta chain was profiled in a study of control samples from healthy donors and cancer patients. Sequencing was performed with immunoSEQ multiplex PCR; in TCRdb, only in-frame clones are kept and a portion is missing. The table has about 150,000 clones, around nine tenths seen once; the top ten hold 4.9%. The receptor was isolated from a man aged 25-45 years in good health. Sequencing was done on a sample of blood.

CDR3 protein: CASSPGGLGNTIYF. The CDR3 nucleotides are TGCGCCAGCAGCCCCGGGGGGCTAGGAAACACCATATATTTT. The chain joins TRBV5-1 to TRBJ1-3; D possibly corresponds to TRBD1 (6 bases). Between the trimmed V and J ends, which lost 4 bases and 4 bases, there was a span of 12 bases. Germline CDR1 SGHRS, CDR2 YFSETQ. This CDR3 is 14 amino acids long.